The 8 T cell receptor beta chains given below trace back to one sample, sequenced in a study of shared clonotypes between healthy human individuals. The table came from immunoSEQ multiplex PCR; TCRdb's copy has only in-frame clones and leaves some out. Seen here are 600,000 to 700,000 clones, about 80% observed once, and the top ten hold around 1.8%. Sequencing used memory CD4+ T cells sorted from blood. Subset noted: CD45RA-negative fraction. Receptor source: a woman aged 30 to 39 in good health.

The chain has TRBV7-2 and TRBJ2-1; 14 positions agree with TRBD2. The CDR3 loop spans 18 amino acids. V lost 5 bases to trimming and J lost 6 bases; unmatched junction nucleotides: 12. In germline, CDR1 is SGHTA, CDR2 FQGNSA. CDR3 amino acids: CASSPKRLAGGRVNEQFF. CDR3 DNA sequence: TGTGCCAGCAGCCCCAAAAGACTAGCGGGAGGGCGGGTCAATGAGCAGTTCTTC.

This clone came up many times. The sample carries other DNA sequences with the same CDR3. The chain combines TRBV30 with TRBJ2-2; 7 bases align to TRBD2. The CDR3 totals 15 residues. V shed 0 bases, J shed 5 bases, and the junction held 6 bases outside the gene matches. Germline V gene sequence: CDR1 GTSNPN, CDR2 SVGIG (reference sequence). The CDR3 loop is CAWSVGGGKTGELFF. CDR3 DNA sequence: TGTGCCTGGAGTGTGGGGGGAGGGAAGACCGGGGAGCTGTTTTTT.

V is TRBV5-4 and J is TRBJ2-2, with 11 bases that match TRBD2. Germline CDR1 and CDR2: SGHNT and YYREEE (reference sequence). The V gene end was trimmed by 1 base and the J gene end by 1 base; junction bases not matched to a gene: 3. There are 17 residues in the CDR3. CDR3 nucleotides: TGTGCCAGCAGCTTGTTGCTAGCGGGAGGGAACACCGGGGAGCTGTTTTTT. Translation: CASSLLLAGGNTGELFF.

The rearrangement links TRBV4-2 to TRBJ2-5; TRBD1 might be the D (7 bases). The CDR3 has 17 residues. Trimming took off 0 bases at V and 5 bases at J, with 19 bases between the two ends. CDR1 and CDR2 from the germline V gene are LGHNA and YNFKEQ. DNA for the CDR3: TGTGCCAGCAGCCAAGACCACAGGGGAGGTTTCCAGGAGACCCAGTACTTC. This encodes CASSQDHRGGFQETQYF.

The gene calls are TRBV29-1 and TRBJ2-3; 10 nucleotides align to TRBD1. Trimming removed 3 bases from V and 0 bases from J; junction bases left unmatched: 6. The CDR3 has 16 amino acids. Germline CDR1 SQVTM, CDR2 ANQGSEA. The CDR3 region is CSVDARQGASTDTQYF. The CDR3 DNA reads TGCAGCGTTGATGCGAGACAGGGGGCTAGCACAGATACGCAGTATTTT.

The chain uses TRBV5-1 and TRBJ2-1, with D tentatively TRBD2 (6 bases). The CDR3 covers 14 residues. The germline V gene encodes CDR1 SGHRS and CDR2 YFSETQ. V lost 0 bases to trimming and J lost 10 bases, with 14 bases between them. This CDR3 is CASSLGDWTKEQFF. The CDR3 nucleotides read TGCGCCAGCAGCTTGGGGGACTGGACAAAAGAGCAGTTCTTC.

This chain connects TRBV19 to TRBJ2-1; weak D call: TRBD1 (6 bases). V lost 0 bases and J lost 4, with 16 bases in between. The CDR3 has 17 amino acids. Germline V CDR1 and CDR2: LNHDA, SQIVND (reference sequence). In nucleotides, the CDR3 is TGTGCCAGTAGTATAGATTCCGGAGTAGGGGGATACAATGAGCAGTTCTTC. It translates to CASSIDSGVGGYNEQFF.

The V gene is TRBV6-1, the J gene TRBJ1-2; no clear D. Germline V gene sequence: CDR1 MNHNS, CDR2 SASEGT. This CDR3 comprises 15 residues. V was clipped by 3 bases and J by 0 bases, with 11 bases between them. The CDR3: CASSEFSTANYGYTF. Here the CDR3 DNA reads TGTGCCAGCAGTGAGTTTTCGACCGCTAACTATGGCTACACCTTC.